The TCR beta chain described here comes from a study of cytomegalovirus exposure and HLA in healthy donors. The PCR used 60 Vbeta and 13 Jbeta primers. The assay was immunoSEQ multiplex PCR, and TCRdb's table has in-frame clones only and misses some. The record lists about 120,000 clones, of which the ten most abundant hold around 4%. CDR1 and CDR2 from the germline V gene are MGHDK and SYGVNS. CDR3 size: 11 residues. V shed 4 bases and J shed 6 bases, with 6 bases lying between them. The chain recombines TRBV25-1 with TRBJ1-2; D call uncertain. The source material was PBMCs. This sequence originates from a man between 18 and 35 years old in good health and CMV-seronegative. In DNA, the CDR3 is TGTGCCAGCAGTGGTCTCCATGGCTACACCTTC. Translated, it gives CASSGLHGYTF.